This entry lists 22 T cell receptor beta chains sequenced from one sample in a study of Ad26.COV2.S vaccination and SARS-CoV-2 variants. Sequencing used immunoSEQ multiplex PCR; TCRdb keeps in-frame clones, though not all of them. This repertoire shows about 400,000 clones, roughly four fifths found once; its top ten account for around 7.3%. Treatment: some 19 received Ad26.COV2.S at low or high dose, single or two shots; several received placebo; per-sample allocation not given. Samples analyzed were those drawn on day 63 after the first vaccine or placebo injection. The sequencing used peripheral blood, collected in a trial of Ad26.COV2.S vaccine versus placebo. All receptors derive from a person aged 18-60 years who received the Ad26.COV2.S COVID-19 vaccine or a placebo.

The V call is TRBV5-5, the J call TRBJ1-1, with TRBD1 identical over 11 bases. This CDR3 comprises 17 residues. The germline V gene has CDR1 SGHKS and CDR2 YYEKEE (reference sequence). V lost 4 bases and J lost 4; bases outside the gene matches: 12. The CDR3 loop reads CASSQLPGQGDGTEAFF. The CDR3 region has the DNA TGTGCCAGCAGCCAACTCCCGGGACAGGGGGATGGCACTGAAGCTTTCTTT.

CDR3 region: CASSEPSRRGNQPQHF. In nucleotides, the CDR3 is TGTGCCAGCAGTGAACCTTCCCGTAGAGGCAATCAGCCCCAGCATTTT. This chain links TRBV6-4 with TRBJ1-5; D remains ambiguous. This CDR3 region has 16 residues. Looked up from germline, CDR1 is MRHNA and CDR2 is SNTAGT. V was shortened by 3 bases and J by 2 bases, with 14 bases between the two germline ends.

This clone has a handful of counts. A read error may explain this, as a much larger clone is one base away. The chain uses TRBV11-3 and TRBJ1-5, with D maybe TRBD1 (6 bases). The V and J ends lost 2 bases and 5 bases respectively, with 7 bases between them. CDR1 is SGHNT and CDR2 is YENEEA in the germline V gene. The CDR3 spans 13 residues. The CDR3 region has the DNA TGTGCCAGCAGCTTATACAGGGATCAGCCCCAGCATTTT. This gives the protein CASSLYRDQPQHF.

The J gene is TRBJ2-5, the V gene TRBV19; D gene unclear. CDR1 and CDR2 (germline): LNHDA, SQIVND (reference sequence). This CDR3 has 12 residues. V dropped 4 bases and J dropped 5 bases, with 8 bases sitting between them. DNA of the CDR3: TGTGCCAGTAGTACGGGCTGGGAGACCCAGTACTTC. Translating it yields CASSTGWETQYF.

J is TRBJ2-1 and V is TRBV7-8; D is tentatively TRBD1 or TRBD2 (6 bases each). This CDR3 contains 11 residues. CDR1 and CDR2 (germline): SGHVS, FQNEAQ. Trimming removed 5 bases from V and 10 bases from J, with 9 bases in between. This CDR3 reads CASSPGGEQFF. CDR3 coding DNA: TGTGCCAGCAGCCCCGGGGGCGAGCAGTTCTTC. Together with reference TRBV7-8 and TRBJ2-1, the CDR3 gives the full variable domain: GAGVSQSPRYKVAKRGQDVALRCDPISGHVSLFWYQQALGQGPEFLTYFQNEAQLDKSGLPSDRFFAERPEGSVSTLKIQRTQQEDSAVYLCASSPGGEQFFGPGTRLTVL.

V gene TRBV18 combines with J gene TRBJ2-5, with D perhaps TRBD2 (5 bases). This CDR3 has 14 amino acids. The V end was cut by 2 bases, the J end by 4 bases, with 11 bases between. Per germline, CDR1 KGHSH and CDR2 LQKENI. The chain's CDR3 is CASSPTVGRETQYF. CDR3 bases: TGTGCCAGCTCACCAACCGTAGGGAGAGAGACCCAGTACTTC.

This clone showed up just a few times. The junction differs from germline at one of its ends, possibly a read error. V and J are TRBV4-1 and TRBJ2-2; 7 bases match TRBD1. The CDR3 has 14 amino acids. Germline assignment: CDR1 MGHRA and CDR2 YSYEKL. As DNA, the CDR3 is TGCGCCAGCAGCCATGTTATAACCGGGACAGTCGCGATTTTT. Translated: CASSHVITGTVAIF.

The V call is TRBV6-5, the J call TRBJ2-2; tentatively, D is TRBD1 (6 bases). V was clipped by 7 bases and J by 0 bases, with 12 bases between them. The germline CDR1 and CDR2 sequences are MNHEY and SVGAGI. CDR3 length equals 15 residues. CDR3 protein: CASKKQGTNTGELFF. CDR3 nucleotide sequence: TGTGCCAGCAAGAAACAGGGAACGAACACCGGGGAGCTGTTTTTT.

CDR3 sequence: CASSVGNEDNEQFF. CDR3 in DNA: TGTGCCAGCAGCGTAGGTAACGAGGACAATGAGCAGTTCTTC. This rearrangement joins TRBV9 to TRBJ2-1; D not certain. Germline V gives CDR1 SGDLS, CDR2 YYNGEE. The CDR3 contains 14 residues. Trimming stripped 0 bases from V and 5 bases from J, with 9 bases between.

This sequence joins TRBV2 and TRBJ2-1; the D is unclear. Trimming removed 7 bases from V and 5 bases from J, with 15 bases in between. The CDR3 extends over 14 amino acids. Germline lookup yields CDR1 SNHLY and CDR2 FYNNEI. The CDR3 here is CASTRQRVNNEQFF. The CDR3 DNA reads TGTGCCAGCACCCGCCAAAGGGTTAACAATGAGCAGTTCTTC. Full variable domain (rest looked up from reference TRBV2 and TRBJ2-1): EPEVTQTPSHQVTQMGQEVILRCVPISNHLYFYWYRQILGQKVEFLVSFYNNEISEKSEIFDDQFSVERPDGSNFTLKIRSTKLEDSAMYFCASTRQRVNNEQFFGPGTRLTVL.

This chain joins TRBV5-6 and TRBJ1-2; D is perhaps TRBD1 (5 bases). V lost 0 bases and J lost 7, with 16 bases in between. Germline values: CDR1 SGHDT, CDR2 YYEEEE. CDR3 length: 15 residues. The CDR3 protein is CASSLAGTGHRGYTF. The CDR3, as DNA: TGTGCCAGCAGCTTGGCTGGTACAGGTCACCGTGGCTACACCTTC.

The chain is built from TRBV11-3 and TRBJ1-2; D ambiguous. The CDR3 length is 11 residues. The V and J ends lost 2 bases and 7 bases respectively, with 5 bases between them. Germline CDR1 and CDR2: SGHNT and YENEEA. CDR3 sequence (DNA): TGTGCCAGCAGCTTAATGGGTGGCTACACCTTC. This encodes CASSLMGGYTF.

The chain uses TRBV18 and TRBJ2-5; D gene unclear. V lost 3 bases and J 5 bases, leaving 10 bases between the germline ends. The CDR3 runs 13 residues. Germline V CDR1 and CDR2: KGHSH, LQKENI. The CDR3 here is CASSPGIWETQYF. As DNA, the CDR3 is TGTGCCAGCTCACCGGGGATATGGGAGACCCAGTACTTC.

This chain uses TRBV19 with TRBJ1-1; maybe TRBD1 (5 bases). Germline V gene data show CDR1 as LNHDA and CDR2 as SQIVND (reference sequence). This CDR3 region has 17 residues. V dropped 4 bases and J dropped 4 bases, with 22 bases sitting between them. Here the CDR3 reads CASSNPPWSGGRTEAFF. The CDR3 coding sequence is TGTGCCAGTAGTAACCCCCCGTGGTCGGGGGGACGCACTGAAGCTTTCTTT.

The chain joins TRBV6-6 to TRBJ1-5, with 8 positions matching TRBD1. Germline lookup yields CDR1 MNHNY and CDR2 SVGAGI (reference sequence). V dropped 6 bases and J dropped 1; count of bases not matched to a gene: 5. This CDR3 contains 15 residues. CDR3 nucleotide sequence: TGTGCCAGCAGCTCTGGACAGGGAAGCAATCAGCCCCAGCATTTT. It specifies CASSSGQGSNQPQHF.

This clone appeared once. V is TRBV6-5 and J is TRBJ1-1; D is possibly TRBD1 (6 bases). Trimming took 7 bases from V and 5 from J, leaving 17 bases between them. Germline lookup yields CDR1 MNHEY and CDR2 SVGAGI. This CDR3 region has 14 residues. CDR3 sequence: CASTVGGQETEAFF. Here the CDR3 DNA reads TGTGCCAGCACGGTTGGGGGGCAGGAAACTGAAGCTTTCTTT.

The chain carries TRBV6-5 and TRBJ1-5; a possible D gene is TRBD1 (6 bases). The germline V gene encodes CDR1 MNHEY and CDR2 SVGAGI. The CDR3 has 13 amino acids. V was trimmed by 2 bases and J by 12 bases, leaving 14 bases between them. CDR3 sequence reads: CASSYAQGDYQHF. As DNA, the CDR3 is TGTGCCAGCAGTTACGCACAGGGCGATTACCAGCATTTT.

In the case of this clone: A far bigger clonotype differs at one base, so this is likely a read error. Other DNA variants within this sample encode the same CDR3. The V and J genes are TRBV4-1 and TRBJ2-7; 8 nucleotides agree with TRBD1. V lost 1 base to trimming and J lost 4 bases; unmatched junction nucleotides: 3. Per the germline V gene, CDR1 is MGHRA and CDR2 is YSYEKL. The CDR3 length is 14 residues. CDR3 DNA: TGCGCCAGCAGCCAAGGTGACAGGGGTTACGAGCAGTACTTC. Translation gives CASSQGDRGYEQYF.

The chain is built from TRBV5-1 and TRBJ2-7; no reliable D call. V was shortened by 2 bases and J by 2 bases, with 11 bases between the two germline ends. Germline V CDR1 and CDR2: SGHRS, YFSETQ. The CDR3 covers 14 residues. CDR3 sequence: CASSLGARTYEQYF. The CDR3 DNA is TGCGCCAGCAGCTTAGGAGCCCGAACCTACGAGCAGTACTTC.

The chain uses TRBV9 and TRBJ2-7; TRBD1 agrees at 7 bases. Germline V gene data show CDR1 as SGDLS and CDR2 as YYNGEE. V shed 7 bases, J shed 7 bases, and the junction held 14 bases outside the gene matches. The CDR3 runs 14 residues. CDR3 sequence (DNA): TGTGCCAGCGGCCCCTTCGACAGGGTCCGGGAGCAGTACTTC. As protein: CASGPFDRVREQYF.

This sequence joins TRBV2 and TRBJ2-1, with TRBD2 as a possible D gene (6 bases). Germline values: CDR1 SNHLY, CDR2 FYNNEI. The CDR3 totals 13 residues. Trimming removed 6 bases from V and 6 bases from J, with 12 bases in between. The CDR3 DNA sequence: TGTGCCAGCAGCTCCCGACTAGGCAATGAGCAGTTCTTC. This encodes CASSSRLGNEQFF. Together with reference TRBV2 and TRBJ2-1, the CDR3 gives the full variable domain: EPEVTQTPSHQVTQMGQEVILRCVPISNHLYFYWYRQILGQKVEFLVSFYNNEISEKSEIFDDQFSVERPDGSNFTLKIRSTKLEDSAMYFCASSSRLGNEQFFGPGTRLTVL.

This clone was observed once. The gene calls are TRBV11-2 and TRBJ2-4, with a possible D match to TRBD1 (5 bases). The CDR3 consists of 16 residues. Between the trimmed V and J ends, which lost 1 base and 6 bases, there was a span of 16 bases. Germline loops: CDR1 SGHAT, CDR2 FQNNGV. The CDR3 region is CASSLGHRSGPNIQYF. The CDR3 region has the DNA TGTGCCAGCAGCTTAGGTCACCGGTCAGGGCCAAACATTCAGTACTTC.